This TCR beta chain was recorded in a study of blood T cell repertoires in COVID-19. About the study: The cDNA or gDNA used as material had been derived from T cells, B-cell-depleted T cells, or PBMCs.

Libraries were prepared by immunoSEQ multiplex PCR; TCRdb keeps only in-frame clonotypes and omits some of them. The sample has over 110,000 clones; approximately 84% are singletons. This clone came up once. The receptor's source is a man between 50 and 59 years old in a cohort exposed to, infected with or recovered from COVID-19 (not recorded which). The source material was PBMCs or T cells enriched from blood (not recorded which).

CDR3 sequence reads: CASSQQVGELFF. The CDR3 nucleotides read TGTGCCAGCAGCCAACAGGTCGGGGAGCTGTTTTTT. The chain uses TRBV3-1 (or the pseudogene TRBV3-2) and TRBJ2-2; D is unclear. Trimming removed 2 bases from V and 7 bases from J, with 5 bases in between. CDR3 length equals 12 residues. Germline V gene data show CDR1 as LGHDT and CDR2 as YNNKEL (reference sequence).